Each of the 21 T cell receptor beta chains below was sequenced from the same sample in a study of early T cells in non-severe SARS-CoV-2 infection. Via MiXCR, TCRdb re-called the 5' RACE reads, giving one row per CDR3 protein. Among roughly 50,000 distinct CDR3 sequences listed, 7% to 9% were seen once. Material for sequencing was whole blood. These receptors all stem from an adult who was a healthcare worker with PCR-confirmed SARS-CoV-2 infection or an uninfected control (not recorded which).

The chain couples TRBV19 to TRBJ1-1; TRBD1 matches at 7 bases. The length of the CDR3 is 17 residues. The germline V gene has CDR1 LNHDA and CDR2 SQIVND (reference sequence). V gave up 4 bases and J gave up 4 bases; unmatched junction bases: 15. The CDR3 protein is CASSTRDSPKGSTEAFF. The CDR3 DNA reads TGTGCCAGTAGTACCCGGGACAGCCCCAAAGGTAGCACTGAAGCTTTCTTT.

At least ten counts were recorded for this clonotype. V gene TRBV5-6 combines with J gene TRBJ1-1, with 7 bases that match TRBD1. V lost 8 bases and J lost 3; bases outside the gene matches: 10. The CDR3 spans 14 residues. Germline lookup yields CDR1 SGHDT and CDR2 YYEEEE. The CDR3 loop is CASKKTGDDTEAFF. The CDR3 DNA reads as TGTGCCAGTAAAAAAACAGGGGATGACACTGAAGCTTTCTTT. Full variable domain (remainder filled in from reference TRBV5-6 and TRBJ1-1): DAGVTQSPTHLIKTRGQQVTLRCSPKSGHDTVSWYQQALGQGPQFIFQYYEEEERQRGNFPDRFSGHQFPNYSSELNVNALLLGDSALYLCASKKTGDDTEAFFGQGTRLTVV.

This clonotype appeared a few times. The genes are TRBV25-1 and TRBJ2-1; D unresolved. CDR1 and CDR2 (germline): MGHDK, SYGVNS. Trimming pared 10 bases from V and 6 bases from J, leaving 19 bases between. This CDR3 contains 14 residues. The CDR3 reads CATSRFSTTNEQFF. The DNA of the CDR3 is TGTGCCACAAGTCGGTTTAGCACGACCAATGAGCAGTTCTTC.

Notes on this clonotype: One base away lies a much larger clone, so this may be a sequencing read error. The conserved phenylalanine or tryptophan normally closing the CDR3 is absent here, so this likely arose from a read error. This chain uses TRBV19 with TRBJ1-2, with 7 bases that match TRBD1. CDR3 length: 15 amino acids. The V segment lost 6 bases and the J segment 6 bases; nucleotides outside the gene matches: 13. Germline CDR1 reads LNHDA; CDR2 reads SQIVND (reference sequence). The CDR3 reads CASRAPGQFRNGYTV. In nucleotides, the CDR3 is TGTGCCAGTAGAGCCCCGGGACAGTTTCGGAATGGCTACACCGTC.

This clonotype was counted only a few times. The V and J genes are TRBV10-1 and TRBJ2-1, with TRBD1 matching 11 bases. The CDR3 is made up of 15 amino acids. The V gene's germline CDR1 is WNHNN and CDR2 SYGVQD (reference sequence). Trimming cost V 5 bases and J 7 bases; bases outside gene matches: 7. The CDR3 DNA sequence: TGCGCCAGCAGTAAGGACAGGGGGCGGGAAAATGAGCAGTTCTTC. This codes for CASSKDRGRENEQFF.

This clonotype was found a few times. The chain is built from TRBV12-3 or TRBV12-4 and TRBJ1-6; 8 bases align to TRBD1. The CDR3 extends over 14 amino acids. V lost 3 bases and J lost 7; bases outside the gene matches: 2. CDR3 protein: CASSFSGGNSPLHF. CDR3 in DNA: TGTGCCAGCAGTTTCTCAGGGGGCAATTCACCCCTCCACTTT.

This clonotype was found many times. The rearrangement uses TRBV30 and TRBJ1-4, with 7 bases that match TRBD1. The CDR3 totals 15 residues. V lost 2 bases and J lost 4; bases outside the gene matches: 7. Germline V gene lookup returns CDR1 GTSNPN and CDR2 SVGIG (reference sequence). In nucleotides, the CDR3 is TGTGCCTGGAGTCCCGGACAGGCGGGTAATGAAAAACTGTTTTTT. It encodes CAWSPGQAGNEKLFF.

This clonotype was observed at least ten times. This rearrangement joins TRBV6-6 to TRBJ1-2; D is unclear. CDR3 length equals 12 residues. Between the trimmed V and J ends, which lost 5 bases and 6 bases, there was a span of 10 bases. CDR1 is MNHNY and CDR2 is SVGAGI in the germline V gene (reference sequence). The CDR3 sequence: CASSHRGDGYTF. CDR3 nucleotides: TGTGCCAGCAGTCACCGGGGAGATGGCTACACCTTC.

In its sample, this clonotype was seen many times. This sequence joins TRBV5-1 and TRBJ1-2; 7 bases align to TRBD1. The CDR3 covers 16 residues. J lost 4 bases, V lost 0 bases, and 9 bases had no gene match. Germline V gene sequence: CDR1 SGHRS, CDR2 YFSETQ. The DNA for the CDR3 is TGCGCCAGCAGCTTGGGAAGACAGGGCCTGAGCTATGGCTACACCTTC. Amino acid sequence: CASSLGRQGLSYGYTF.

The rearrangement links TRBV20-1 to TRBJ2-3; no clear D. The germline gives CDR1 DFQATT, CDR2 SNEGSKA (reference sequence). The CDR3 contains 13 residues. The V end lost 2 bases, the J end lost 0 bases, and 6 bases lay between the germline ends. The CDR3 spells CSARIGSTDTQYF. CDR3 DNA sequence: TGCAGTGCTAGAATCGGGAGCACAGATACGCAGTATTTT.

This clonotype was seen only a few times. The chain combines TRBV2 with TRBJ1-1, with D tentatively TRBD1 (6 bases). The germline CDR1 and CDR2 sequences are SNHLY and FYNNEI. The CDR3 is 13 residues long. Trimming removed 4 bases at V and 7 bases at J, with 13 bases between. The CDR3 region is CASSVGSGVEAFF. The CDR3 coding sequence is TGTGCCAGCAGTGTTGGGTCAGGGGTTGAAGCTTTCTTT.

This clonotype was counted ten times or more. V is TRBV2 and J is TRBJ2-5, with D tentatively TRBD1 (6 bases). The germline V gene encodes CDR1 SNHLY and CDR2 FYNNEI. CDR3 size: 15 residues. V was clipped by 3 bases and J by 0 bases, with 11 bases between them. This CDR3 reads CASSDWTADQETQYF. DNA for the CDR3: TGTGCCAGCAGTGATTGGACAGCGGACCAAGAGACCCAGTACTTC.

V usage is TRBV4-3 and J usage is TRBJ2-3; 9 bases map to TRBD1. The CDR3 extends over 15 amino acids. The V segment lost 3 bases and the J segment 1 base; nucleotides outside the gene matches: 2. From germline, CDR1 is LGHNA and CDR2 YSLEER. CDR3 sequence (DNA): TGCGCCAGCAGCCAGAGGACAGGGGGCACAGATACGCAGTATTTT. Translating gives CASSQRTGGTDTQYF.

This clonotype was found many times. The V and J genes are TRBV4-2 and TRBJ1-4, with 10 bases aligning to TRBD1. The CDR3 is made up of 16 amino acids. J lost 7 bases, V lost 0 bases, and 5 bases had no gene match. The germline V gene encodes CDR1 LGHNA and CDR2 YNFKEQ. The CDR3 DNA follows: TGTGCCAGCAGCCAAGATTCGGGGACAGGGGTTGAAAAACTGTTTTTT. Amino acid sequence: CASSQDSGTGVEKLFF.

The chain employs TRBV5-1 and TRBJ2-7, with no clear D. Germline assignment: CDR1 SGHRS and CDR2 YFSETQ. There are 14 residues in the CDR3. The germline V and J ends were trimmed by 1 base and 1 base, with 9 bases remaining between them. The CDR3 here is CASSLPGISYEQYF. DNA of the CDR3: TGCGCCAGCAGCTTGCCAGGAATTTCCTACGAGCAGTACTTC.

The chain couples TRBV5-5 to TRBJ1-3, with D possibly being TRBD1 (5 bases). Trimming removed 3 bases at V and 0 bases at J, with 13 bases between. The CDR3 sequence is 16 residues long. The V gene's germline CDR1 is SGHKS and CDR2 YYEKEE (reference sequence). CDR3: CASSYGTVDSGNTIYF. DNA for the CDR3: TGTGCCAGCAGCTACGGGACGGTCGACTCTGGAAACACCATATATTTT.

The sample holds many counts of this clonotype. The chain recombines TRBV9 with TRBJ2-2; D is ambiguous. Germline CDR1 is SGDLS and CDR2 is YYNGEE. The V end was cut by 0 bases, the J end by 3 bases, with 12 bases between. This CDR3 has 16 residues. DNA of the CDR3: TGTGCCAGCAGCGTAGTGGAAGCAGGAGACACCGGGGAGCTGTTTTTT. Its protein product is CASSVVEAGDTGELFF.

This clonotype was counted a few times. The chain uses TRBV7-9 and TRBJ2-1; the D is unclear. The V end lost 4 bases, the J end lost 8 bases, and 3 bases lay between the germline ends. CDR1 and CDR2 from the germline V gene are SEHNR and FQNEAQ (reference sequence). This CDR3 has 10 residues. Here the CDR3 DNA reads TGTGCCAGCAGCTCCGATGAGCAGTTCTTC. Translating gives CASSSDEQFF.

There are many counts of this clonotype. The V and J genes are TRBV19 and TRBJ2-3; D is possibly TRBD2 (6 bases). The CDR3 extends over 14 amino acids. Germline CDR1 LNHDA, CDR2 SQIVND (reference sequence). Deletions cut 7 bases from V and 6 bases from J, with 17 bases between. The CDR3 sequence is CASTLRDWGDTQYF. CDR3 DNA sequence: TGTGCCAGTACCCTCCGGGACTGGGGGGATACGCAGTATTTT.

This clonotype showed up many times. This chain joins TRBV28 and TRBJ2-1; no firm D call. CDR1 and CDR2 from the germline V gene are MDHEN and SYDVKM. Trimming shortened V by 3 bases and J by 1 base, and 19 bases separated the two germline ends. The CDR3 spans 18 residues. The CDR3 protein is CASSFPKGESRSYNEQFF. CDR3 DNA: TGTGCCAGCAGTTTCCCCAAGGGCGAGTCACGATCCTACAATGAGCAGTTCTTC.

This clonotype was seen ten or more times. V and J are TRBV30 and TRBJ2-2, with D possibly being TRBD1 (5 bases). The germline gives CDR1 GTSNPN, CDR2 SVGIG (reference sequence). The ends were cut back, 1 base at V and 4 bases at J, with 7 bases in the middle. This CDR3 contains 13 residues. Here the CDR3 DNA reads TGTGCCTGGAGTGAAGGGGTCACCGGGGAGCTGTTTTTT. As protein: CAWSEGVTGELFF.